One sample yielded the 12 T cell receptor beta chains listed below, sequenced in a study of T cell changes during pregnancy in multiple sclerosis. Method: immunoSEQ multiplex PCR; TCRdb's copy keeps in-frame clones and lacks some. Of under 70,000 clones in the sample, about 90% were seen once. The sample here was CD4+ T cells from peripheral blood mononuclear cells, taken after pregnancy. The receptors derive from a female donor with multiple sclerosis, enrolled in a pregnancy study.

The chain recombines TRBV5-1 with TRBJ2-1, with 7 positions matching TRBD1. Looked up from germline, CDR1 is SGHRS and CDR2 is YFSETQ. Trimming at V came to 6 bases and at J to 9 bases, leaving 18 bases not matched to a gene. The length of the CDR3 is 16 residues. CDR3 residues: CASTEGLGTVGFEQFF. CDR3 nucleotide sequence: TGCGCCAGCACCGAGGGGCTCGGGACAGTTGGCTTTGAGCAGTTCTTC.

The CDR3 DNA reads as TGTGCCAGCAGCTCTGAGAGAGGGACAGATACGCAGTATTTT. This gives the protein CASSSERGTDTQYF. The V call is TRBV7-9, the J call TRBJ2-3; a weak D match, TRBD2 (5 bases). The V gene's germline CDR1 is SEHNR and CDR2 FQNEAQ (reference sequence). The CDR3 has 14 amino acids. V shed 4 bases and J shed 3 bases, with 11 bases lying between them. Using reference TRBV7-9 and TRBJ2-3 for the parts outside the CDR3, the full variable domain is DTGVSQNPRHKITKRGQNVTFRCDPISEHNRLYWYRQTLGQGPEFLTYFQNEAQLEKSRLLSDRFSAERPKGSFSTLEIQRTEQGDSAMYLCASSSERGTDTQYFGPGTRLTVL.

The V call is TRBV5-1, the J call TRBJ2-2, with 7 bases aligning to TRBD1. Germline CDR1 SGHRS, CDR2 YFSETQ. With V trimmed by 0 bases and J by 6 bases, 8 bases remained unmatched. This CDR3 is 16 amino acids long. The CDR3 DNA reads as TGCGCCAGCAGCTTGGTAGGGGGCGCAGGACCCGGGGAGCTGTTTTTT. Amino acid sequence: CASSLVGGAGPGELFF.

The J gene is TRBJ1-2, the V gene TRBV28; D might be TRBD1 (6 bases). Trimming left V 1 base short and J 6 bases short, with 12 bases between. Germline CDR1 and CDR2: MDHEN and SYDVKM. The CDR3 runs 14 residues. The CDR3 nucleotides read TGTGCCAGCAGTTTATACGCGGGGGCGCATGGCTACACCTTC. This codes for CASSLYAGAHGYTF.

In its sample, this clone was seen a few times. CDR3 region: CAWLRDRGREKLFF. The DNA of the CDR3 is TGTGCCTGGCTGCGGGACAGGGGAAGGGAAAAACTGTTTTTT. The chain carries TRBV30 and TRBJ1-4, with TRBD1 matching 10 bases. CDR1 GTSNPN and CDR2 SVGIG come from the germline V gene (reference sequence). The CDR3 runs 14 residues. Trimming at V came to 5 bases and at J to 8 bases, leaving 8 bases not matched to a gene.

V usage is TRBV5-1 and J usage is TRBJ1-6, with 9 bases aligning to TRBD1. The germline gives CDR1 SGHRS, CDR2 YFSETQ. J was trimmed by 7 bases and V by 5 bases; bases with no gene match: 4. The CDR3 consists of 14 residues. The CDR3 here is CASRDDRGNSPLHF. The CDR3 DNA is TGCGCCAGCAGAGACGACAGGGGGAATTCACCCCTCCACTTT.

The chain has TRBV6-6 and TRBJ1-1; D perhaps matches TRBD1 (6 bases). This CDR3 comprises 13 residues. The germline V and J ends were trimmed by 4 bases and 4 bases, with 10 bases remaining between them. Germline V gives CDR1 MNHNY, CDR2 SVGAGI (reference sequence). The CDR3 nucleotides read TGTGCCAGCAGTTCCACAGGGCTCACTGAAGCTTTCTTT. This translates into CASSSTGLTEAFF.

This chain links TRBV7-3 with TRBJ1-1; no reliable D call. V was cut by 1 base and J by 1 base, with 7 bases left in between. The CDR3 sequence is 14 residues long. Germline CDR1 reads SGHTA; CDR2 reads FQGTGA. The CDR3: CASSLMVQNTEAFF. In nucleotides, the CDR3 is TGTGCCAGCAGCTTAATGGTACAGAACACTGAAGCTTTCTTT.

The CDR3 DNA reads TGTGCCGGTTGGGCAAAGTATAACACCGGGGAGCTGTTTTTT. Its translation is CAGWAKYNTGELFF. The chain recombines TRBV6-5 with TRBJ2-2; D remains ambiguous. This CDR3 has 14 residues. The V and J ends lost 11 bases and 2 bases respectively, with 15 bases between them. Germline V gene data show CDR1 as MNHEY and CDR2 as SVGAGI.

The rearrangement uses TRBV28 and TRBJ1-5; 12 nucleotides line up with TRBD1. The germline V gene has CDR1 MDHEN and CDR2 SYDVKM. V lost 7 bases and J lost 2; bases outside the gene matches: 9. This CDR3 contains 17 residues. Written as DNA, the CDR3 is TGTGCCAGCACTTCGGGACAGGGGGCGATGGGCAATCAGCCCCAGCATTTT. Amino acids: CASTSGQGAMGNQPQHF.

The V gene is TRBV7-8, the J gene TRBJ1-5, with 7 bases matching TRBD1. The CDR3 is 13 amino acids. Germline V lookup: CDR1 SGHVS, CDR2 FQNEAQ. Germline trimming cut 4 bases from V and 7 bases from J; bases unmatched to any gene: 4. CDR3 amino acids: CASSSTGPQPQHF. As DNA, the CDR3 is TGTGCCAGCAGCTCGACAGGGCCCCAGCCCCAGCATTTT.

The chain couples TRBV2 to TRBJ2-7; TRBD1 might be the D (6 bases). This CDR3 is built from 13 residues. With 8 bases removed from V and 4 bases from J, the gap between germline ends came to 15 bases. Germline assignment: CDR1 SNHLY and CDR2 FYNNEI. In DNA, the CDR3 is TGTGCCAGCGGAGTGACAGGCAATTACGAGCAGTACTTC. This encodes CASGVTGNYEQYF.